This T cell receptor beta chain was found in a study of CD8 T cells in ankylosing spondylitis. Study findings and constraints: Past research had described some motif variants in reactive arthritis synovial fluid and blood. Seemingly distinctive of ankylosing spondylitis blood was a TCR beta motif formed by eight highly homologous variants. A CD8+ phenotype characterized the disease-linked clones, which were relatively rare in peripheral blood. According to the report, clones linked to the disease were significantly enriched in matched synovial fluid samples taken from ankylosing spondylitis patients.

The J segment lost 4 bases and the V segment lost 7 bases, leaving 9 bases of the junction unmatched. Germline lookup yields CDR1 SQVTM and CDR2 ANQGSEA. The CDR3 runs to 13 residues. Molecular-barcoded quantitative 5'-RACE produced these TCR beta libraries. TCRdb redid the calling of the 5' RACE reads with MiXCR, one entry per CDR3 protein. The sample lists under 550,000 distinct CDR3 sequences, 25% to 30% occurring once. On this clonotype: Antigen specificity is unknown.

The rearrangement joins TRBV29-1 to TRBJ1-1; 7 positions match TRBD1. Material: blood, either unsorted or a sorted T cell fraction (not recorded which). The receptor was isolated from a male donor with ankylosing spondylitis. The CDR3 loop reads CSATTGLPTEAFF. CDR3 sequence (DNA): TGCAGCGCTACGACAGGGCTACCCACTGAAGCTTTCTTT.